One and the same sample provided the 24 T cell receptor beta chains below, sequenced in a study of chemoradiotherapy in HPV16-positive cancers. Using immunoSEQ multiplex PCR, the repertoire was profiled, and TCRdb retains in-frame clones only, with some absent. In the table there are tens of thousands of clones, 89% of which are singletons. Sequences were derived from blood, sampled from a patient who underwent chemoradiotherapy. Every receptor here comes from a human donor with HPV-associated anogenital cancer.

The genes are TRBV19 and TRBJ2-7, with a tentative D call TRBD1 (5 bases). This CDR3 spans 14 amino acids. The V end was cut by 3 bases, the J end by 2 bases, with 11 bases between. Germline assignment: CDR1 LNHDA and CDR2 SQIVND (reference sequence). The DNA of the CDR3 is TGTGCCAGTAGTATTCAGGGTCCCCCCTACGAGCAGTACTTC. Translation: CASSIQGPPYEQYF.

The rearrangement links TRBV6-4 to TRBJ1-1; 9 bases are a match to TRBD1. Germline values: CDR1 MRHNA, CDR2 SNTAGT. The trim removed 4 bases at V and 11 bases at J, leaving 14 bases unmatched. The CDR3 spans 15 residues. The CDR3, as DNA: TGTGCCAGCAGTGCCACTACGGGACAGGGAAGTGAGGCTTTCTTT. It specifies CASSATTGQGSEAFF.

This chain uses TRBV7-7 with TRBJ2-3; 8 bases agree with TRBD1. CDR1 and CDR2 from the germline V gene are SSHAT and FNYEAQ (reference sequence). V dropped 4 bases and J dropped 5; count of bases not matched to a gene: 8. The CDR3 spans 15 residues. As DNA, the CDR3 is TGTGCCAGCAGCTCCCAGACAGGGGCGTTAGATACGCAGTATTTT. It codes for CASSSQTGALDTQYF.

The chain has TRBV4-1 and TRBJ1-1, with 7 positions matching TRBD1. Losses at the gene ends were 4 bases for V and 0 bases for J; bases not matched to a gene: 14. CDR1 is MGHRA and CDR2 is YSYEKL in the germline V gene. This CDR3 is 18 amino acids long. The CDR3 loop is CASSRLGGGKDMNTEAFF. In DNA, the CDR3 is TGCGCCAGCAGCCGGTTGGGAGGGGGCAAGGACATGAACACTGAAGCTTTCTTT.

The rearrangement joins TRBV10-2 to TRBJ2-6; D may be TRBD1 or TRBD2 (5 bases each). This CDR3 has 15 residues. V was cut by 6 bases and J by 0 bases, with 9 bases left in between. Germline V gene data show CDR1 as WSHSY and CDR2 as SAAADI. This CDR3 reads CASSGASSGANVLTF. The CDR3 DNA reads TGCGCCAGCAGCGGGGCGAGCTCTGGGGCCAACGTCCTGACTTTC.

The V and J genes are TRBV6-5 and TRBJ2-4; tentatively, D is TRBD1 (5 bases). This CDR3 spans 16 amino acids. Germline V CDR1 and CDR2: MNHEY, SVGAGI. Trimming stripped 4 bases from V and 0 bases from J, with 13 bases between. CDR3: CASSSTGSIAKNIQYF. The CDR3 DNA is TGTGCCAGCAGTTCTACAGGATCTATAGCCAAAAACATTCAGTACTTC.

In DNA, the CDR3 is TGTGCCAGCAGCCCGAGGCGGGAGAACACTGAAGCTTTCTTT. Translated: CASSPRRENTEAFF. The chain has TRBV5-4 and TRBJ1-1; D unclear. This CDR3 spans 14 amino acids. Trimming took off 4 bases at V and 1 base at J, with 11 bases between the two ends. Germline values: CDR1 SGHNT, CDR2 YYREEE (reference sequence).

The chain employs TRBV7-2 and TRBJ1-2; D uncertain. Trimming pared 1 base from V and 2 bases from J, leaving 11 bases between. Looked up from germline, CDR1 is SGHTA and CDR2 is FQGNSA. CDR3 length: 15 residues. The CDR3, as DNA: TGTGCCAGCAGCTTAGTTTTAGGCCCCAACTATGGCTACACCTTC. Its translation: CASSLVLGPNYGYTF.

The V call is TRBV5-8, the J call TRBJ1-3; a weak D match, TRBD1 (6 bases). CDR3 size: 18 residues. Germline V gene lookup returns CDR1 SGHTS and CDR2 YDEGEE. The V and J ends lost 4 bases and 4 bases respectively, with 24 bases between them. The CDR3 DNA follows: TGTGCCAGCAGCCTACGCGGTGCCGGGACAACCATGGGAAACACCATATATTTT. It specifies CASSLRGAGTTMGNTIYF.

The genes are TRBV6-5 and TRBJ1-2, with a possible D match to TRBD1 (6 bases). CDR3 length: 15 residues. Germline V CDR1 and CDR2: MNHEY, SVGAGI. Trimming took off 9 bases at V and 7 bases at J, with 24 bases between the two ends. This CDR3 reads CASLITAGVKTGYTF. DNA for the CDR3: TGTGCCAGTCTCATTACGGCAGGGGTAAAAACTGGCTACACCTTC.

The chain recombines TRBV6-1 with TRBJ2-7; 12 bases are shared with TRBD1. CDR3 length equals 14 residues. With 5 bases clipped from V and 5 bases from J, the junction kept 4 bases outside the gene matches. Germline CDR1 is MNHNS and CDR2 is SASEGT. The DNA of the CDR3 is TGTGCCAGCAGTTCGGGACAGGGGGCCAACGAGCAGTACTTC. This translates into CASSSGQGANEQYF.

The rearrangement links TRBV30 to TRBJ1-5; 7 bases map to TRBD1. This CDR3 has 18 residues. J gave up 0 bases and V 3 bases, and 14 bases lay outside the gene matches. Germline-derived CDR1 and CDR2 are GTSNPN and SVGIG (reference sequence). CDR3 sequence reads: CAWRGGQIRDYSNQPQHF. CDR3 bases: TGTGCCTGGAGGGGGGGACAGATCCGTGATTATAGCAATCAGCCCCAGCATTTT.

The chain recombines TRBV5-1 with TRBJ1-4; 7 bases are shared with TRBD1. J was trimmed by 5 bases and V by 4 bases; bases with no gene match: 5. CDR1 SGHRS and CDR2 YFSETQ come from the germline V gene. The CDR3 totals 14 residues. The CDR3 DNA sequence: TGCGCCAGCAGCGAGGGACAGAAGAATGAAAAACTGTTTTTT. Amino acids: CASSEGQKNEKLFF.

CDR3 bases: TGTGCCAGCAGCCCCGGGACACCCCATAACTACGAGCAGTACTTC. The encoded protein is CASSPGTPHNYEQYF. This chain connects TRBV5-4 to TRBJ2-7; perhaps TRBD1 as D (6 bases). From germline, CDR1 is SGHNT and CDR2 YYREEE (reference sequence). The V end was cut by 4 bases, the J end by 3 bases, with 17 bases between. The length of the CDR3 is 15 residues.

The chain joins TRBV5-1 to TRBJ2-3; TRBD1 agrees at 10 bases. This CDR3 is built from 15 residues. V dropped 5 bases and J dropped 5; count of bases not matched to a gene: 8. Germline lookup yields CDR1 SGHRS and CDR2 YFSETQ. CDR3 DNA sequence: TGCGCCAGCAGACCCCCGGGACAGGGGATAGATACGCAGTATTTT. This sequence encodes CASRPPGQGIDTQYF.

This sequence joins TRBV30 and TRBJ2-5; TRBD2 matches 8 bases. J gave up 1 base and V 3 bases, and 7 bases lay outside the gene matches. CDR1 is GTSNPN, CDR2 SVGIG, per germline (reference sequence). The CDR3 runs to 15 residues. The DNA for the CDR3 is TGTGCCTGGAGCGGGACTAGAGGGGGCCAAGAGACCCAGTACTTC. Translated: CAWSGTRGGQETQYF.

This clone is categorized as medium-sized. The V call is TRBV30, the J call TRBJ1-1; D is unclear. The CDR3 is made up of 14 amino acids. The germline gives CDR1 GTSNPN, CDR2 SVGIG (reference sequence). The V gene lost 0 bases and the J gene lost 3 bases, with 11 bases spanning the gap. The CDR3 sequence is CAWSVLGKYTEAFF. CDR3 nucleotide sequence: TGTGCCTGGAGTGTACTTGGAAAGTACACTGAAGCTTTCTTT.

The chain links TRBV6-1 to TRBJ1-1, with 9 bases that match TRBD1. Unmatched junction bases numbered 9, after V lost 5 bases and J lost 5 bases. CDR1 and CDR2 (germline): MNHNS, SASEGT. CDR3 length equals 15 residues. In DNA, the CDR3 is TGTGCCAGCAGTTCCGAGGACAGGGGTAAGACTGAAGCTTTCTTT. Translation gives CASSSEDRGKTEAFF.

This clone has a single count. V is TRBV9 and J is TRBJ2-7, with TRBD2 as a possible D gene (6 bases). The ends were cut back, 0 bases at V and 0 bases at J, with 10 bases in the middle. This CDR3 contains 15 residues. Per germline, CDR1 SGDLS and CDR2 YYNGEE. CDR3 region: CASSVAWDSSYEQYF. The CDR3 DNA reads TGTGCCAGCAGCGTAGCTTGGGACTCCTCCTACGAGCAGTACTTC.

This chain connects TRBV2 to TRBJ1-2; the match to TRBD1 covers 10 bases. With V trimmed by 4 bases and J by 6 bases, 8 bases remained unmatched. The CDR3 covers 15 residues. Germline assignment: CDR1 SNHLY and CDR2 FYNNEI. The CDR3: CASSGPGTGVDGYTF. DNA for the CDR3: TGTGCCAGCAGTGGACCCGGGACAGGGGTTGATGGCTACACCTTC.

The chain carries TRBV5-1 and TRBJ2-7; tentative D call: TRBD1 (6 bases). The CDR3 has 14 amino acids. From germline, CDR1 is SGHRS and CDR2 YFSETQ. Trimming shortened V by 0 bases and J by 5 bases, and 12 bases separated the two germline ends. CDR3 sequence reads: CASSLDRVRDEQYF. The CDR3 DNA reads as TGCGCCAGCAGCTTGGACAGGGTAAGGGACGAGCAGTACTTC.

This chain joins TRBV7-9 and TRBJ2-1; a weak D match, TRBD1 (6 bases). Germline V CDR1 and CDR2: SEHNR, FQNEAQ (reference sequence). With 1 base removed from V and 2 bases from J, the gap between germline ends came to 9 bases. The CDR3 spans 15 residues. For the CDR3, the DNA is TGTGCCAGCAGCTTAGGTTACAGGGCCTACAATGAGCAGTTCTTC. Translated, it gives CASSLGYRAYNEQFF.

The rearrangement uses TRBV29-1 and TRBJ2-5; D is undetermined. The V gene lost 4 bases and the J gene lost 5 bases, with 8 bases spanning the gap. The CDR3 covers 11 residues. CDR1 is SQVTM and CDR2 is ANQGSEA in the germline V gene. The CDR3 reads CSVGQLETQYF. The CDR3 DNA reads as TGCAGCGTTGGGCAGTTGGAGACCCAGTACTTC.

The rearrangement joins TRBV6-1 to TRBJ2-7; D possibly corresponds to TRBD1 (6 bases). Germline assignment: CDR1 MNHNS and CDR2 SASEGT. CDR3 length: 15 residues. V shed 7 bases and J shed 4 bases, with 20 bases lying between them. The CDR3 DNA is TGTGCCAGCACCCCAGATAGAGACAGGCCATACGAGCAGTACTTC. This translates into CASTPDRDRPYEQYF.